The T cell receptor (beta chain) described here comes from a study of CD8 T cells in Susac syndrome. The ends were cut back, 1 base at V and 1 base at J, with 15 bases in the middle. The CDR3 sequence is 16 residues long. The germline CDR1 and CDR2 sequences are SGHRS and YFSETQ. With random hexamers, 0.5 to 1 ug RNA was reverse transcribed. Via MiXCR, TCRdb re-called the immunoSEQ multiplex PCR reads, giving one row per CDR3 protein. The sample yields roughly 110,000 distinct CDR3 sequences, about nine tenths seen once. This sequence originates from a human donor in good health. Sequencing was carried out using CD4+ T cells from PBMCs. The rearrangement links TRBV5-1 to TRBJ2-7; either TRBD1 or TRBD2 may supply D (5 bases each). The CDR3 nucleotides are TGCGCCAGCAGCTTGATGCAACTCGGGGCTTCCTACGAGCAGTACTTC. It translates to CASSLMQLGASYEQYF.